This T cell receptor beta chain was sequenced for a study of T-cell reconstitution after alpha-beta-depleted transplantation in children. Findings and limits, study-wide: In some patients, recipient T cells and intrathymic progenitors surviving conditioning explained high day-60 diversity. Several hundred expanded graft clones reportedly were the source of alpha-beta T cells about two months after transplant. At one year after transplant, newly produced T cells mostly accounted for T-cell counts and diversity.

Unique molecular identifiers were incorporated when the TCRbeta library was constructed. TCRdb independently ran MiXCR on the PCR reads; one entry per CDR3 protein. The sample includes about 980,000 distinct CDR3 sequences, roughly 29% of them seen just once. CDR1 is DFQATT, CDR2 SNEGSKA, per germline (reference sequence). This CDR3 is built from 12 residues. With 7 bases removed from V and 3 bases from J, the gap between germline ends came to 10 bases. This clonotype was detected many times. The antigen is not known. V gene TRBV20-1 combines with J gene TRBJ1-5; D may be TRBD1 (6 bases). The sequencing here drew on PBMCs, mostly from graft donor cells, taken 360 days after TCRalphabeta/CD19-depleted stem cell transplant. The sequence came from a boy under two years old who had a stem cell transplant for SCID, so the T cells may come from the graft donor. Here the CDR3 reads CSGRGPNQPQHF. CDR3 DNA: TGCAGTGGGCGGGGGCCCAATCAGCCCCAGCATTTT.